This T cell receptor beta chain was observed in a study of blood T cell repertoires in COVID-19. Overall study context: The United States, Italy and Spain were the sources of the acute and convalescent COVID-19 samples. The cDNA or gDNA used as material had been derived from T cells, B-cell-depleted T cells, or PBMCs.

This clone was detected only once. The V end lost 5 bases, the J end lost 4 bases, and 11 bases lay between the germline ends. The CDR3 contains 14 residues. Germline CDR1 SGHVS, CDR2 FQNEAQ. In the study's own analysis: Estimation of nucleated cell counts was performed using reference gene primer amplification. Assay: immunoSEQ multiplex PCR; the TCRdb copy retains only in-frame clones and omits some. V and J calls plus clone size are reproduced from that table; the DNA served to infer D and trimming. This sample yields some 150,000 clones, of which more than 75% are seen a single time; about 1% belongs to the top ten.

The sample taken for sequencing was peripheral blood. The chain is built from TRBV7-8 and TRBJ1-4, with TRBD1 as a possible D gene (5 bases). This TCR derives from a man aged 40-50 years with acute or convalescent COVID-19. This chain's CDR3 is CASSLQELNEKLFF. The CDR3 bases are TGTGCCAGCAGCCTACAGGAACTTAATGAAAAACTGTTTTTT. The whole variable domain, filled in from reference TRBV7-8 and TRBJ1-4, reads GAGVSQSPRYKVAKRGQDVALRCDPISGHVSLFWYQQALGQGPEFLTYFQNEAQLDKSGLPSDRFFAERPEGSVSTLKIQRTQQEDSAVYLCASSLQELNEKLFFGSGTQLSVL.